Below are 10 T cell receptor beta chains sequenced from a single sample in a study of T cell responses to AZD1222 COVID-19 vaccine. TCRdb keeps only in-frame clones here, not all; method: immunoSEQ multiplex PCR. Of some 200,000 clones listed, around 90% are singletons. The sample consisted of peripheral blood, taken on day 0 of AZD1222 vaccination. The source of these receptors is an adult in good health.

The rearrangement joins TRBV4-2 to TRBJ2-2; 7 nucleotides match TRBD2. Per germline, CDR1 LGHNA and CDR2 YNFKEQ. Trimming at V came to 8 bases and at J to 1 base, leaving 7 bases not matched to a gene. CDR3 size: 15 residues. The CDR3 nucleotides are TGTGCCAGCGGTATTAGCGGGCAGAACACCGGGGAGCTGTTTTTT. This sequence encodes CASGISGQNTGELFF.

The chain recombines TRBV4-1 with TRBJ1-1, with 7 bases fitting TRBD1. The J segment lost 2 bases and the V segment lost 0 bases, leaving 12 bases of the junction unmatched. Germline CDR1 and CDR2: MGHRA and YSYEKL. This CDR3 has 18 amino acids. Here the CDR3 DNA reads TGCGCCAGCAGCCAAGACGCGCCGGGACAGAGACTTAACACTGAAGCTTTCTTT. It encodes CASSQDAPGQRLNTEAFF.

V and J are TRBV5-6 and TRBJ2-1; D is uncertain. Germline assignment: CDR1 SGHDT and CDR2 YYEEEE. V was clipped by 2 bases and J by 8 bases, with 5 bases between them. This CDR3 comprises 11 residues. CDR3 DNA sequence: TGTGCCAGCAGCTTCATCGATGAGCAGTTCTTC. Amino acid sequence: CASSFIDEQFF.

The rearrangement uses TRBV5-1 and TRBJ1-2; D may be TRBD1 (6 bases). Per germline, CDR1 SGHRS and CDR2 YFSETQ. V lost 4 bases, J lost 2 bases, and 12 bases lay in between. The CDR3 sequence is 14 residues long. The DNA for the CDR3 is TGCGCCAGCAGCCTTACAGGGATGAACTATGGCTACACCTTC. Amino acids: CASSLTGMNYGYTF.

Note on this clone: The junction shows a germline mismatch at one end, possibly a read error. The V gene is TRBV7-2, the J gene TRBJ2-2, with a possible D match to TRBD1 (5 bases). This CDR3 contains 13 residues. In germline, CDR1 is SGHTA, CDR2 FQGNSA. CDR3 residues: CASSSMPQDSALF. CDR3 in DNA: TGTGCCAGCAGCTCGATGCCACAGGATTCCGCCCTTTTT.

This rearrangement joins TRBV5-4 to TRBJ1-2; 8 bases agree with TRBD1. The CDR3 sequence is 14 residues long. CDR1 and CDR2 from the germline V gene are SGHNT and YYREEE (reference sequence). Losses at the gene ends were 3 bases for V and 3 bases for J; bases not matched to a gene: 4. The DNA of the CDR3 is TGTGCCAGCAGCTACAAGGACAGGGACTATGGCTACACCTTC. Translation gives CASSYKDRDYGYTF.

V usage is TRBV6-4 and J usage is TRBJ2-1; possibly TRBD2 for D (6 bases). The CDR3 has 13 residues. Trimming pared 5 bases from V and 9 bases from J, leaving 14 bases between. The germline V gene has CDR1 MRHNA and CDR2 SNTAGT. This CDR3 reads CASSKDSEGEQFF. The CDR3 nucleotides are TGTGCCAGCAGTAAAGACTCGGAGGGTGAGCAGTTCTTC.

The chain employs TRBV9 and TRBJ2-3; D uncertain. The germline CDR1 and CDR2 sequences are SGDLS and YYNGEE. The CDR3 consists of 17 residues. The V and J ends lost 4 bases and 1 base respectively, with 19 bases between them. This CDR3 is CASSLGSNSARTDTQYF. The CDR3 nucleotides read TGTGCCAGCAGCCTTGGTTCCAACTCCGCCCGCACAGATACGCAGTATTTT.

With regard to this clone: Germline and junction disagree at one end, which may indicate a read error. CDR3 sequence: CASSVTDDTEAFF. In DNA, the CDR3 is TGTGCCAGCAGCGTAACAGACGACACTGAAGCTTTCTTT. V is TRBV7-3 and J is TRBJ1-1, with no clear D. The CDR3 spans 13 residues. Germline V gives CDR1 SGHTA, CDR2 FQGTGA.

V usage is TRBV28 and J usage is TRBJ1-1; no definite D call. V lost 2 bases to trimming and J lost 0 bases, with 7 bases between them. Germline V gives CDR1 MDHEN, CDR2 SYDVKM. The CDR3 has 14 amino acids. The CDR3 nucleotides are TGTGCCAGCAGTTTAAGGAGCCTGAACACTGAAGCTTTCTTT. It encodes CASSLRSLNTEAFF.